Given below is one TCR beta chain in context. Antigen unknown. V was trimmed by 5 bases and J by 1 base, leaving 11 bases between them. The germline gives CDR1 SGHTA, CDR2 FQGTGA. The CDR3 is 15 amino acids. The data were obtained in a study of cytomegalovirus exposure and HLA in healthy donors. PCR involved 60 Vbeta and 13 Jbeta primers. Profiled with immunoSEQ multiplex PCR; TCRdb holds only in-frame clones, not every one. The table lists about 130,000 clones, about 80% of them singletons. Regarding the study as a whole: Being productive about 87% or about 30% of the time was typical of most TCR beta V segments in an earlier analysis. In a later analysis, a missense DCLRE1C variant was linked to TCR beta V- and J-gene trimming.

The genes are TRBV7-3 and TRBJ2-2, with D possibly TRBD2 on 6 matching bases. Sample: PBMCs. The TCR originated in a man aged 35-49 years in good health and CMV-seronegative. The CDR3 DNA reads TGTGCCAGCAGCCTGGGAGGTCGGAACACCGGGGAGCTGTTTTTT. Protein product: CASSLGGRNTGELFF.